This paragraph covers one T cell receptor beta chain sequence. Its antigen remains unknown. The use of a sample-barcoded 5' primer and a J-beta primer mix characterized a second PCR of roughly 6 to 11 cycles. A single record per CDR3 protein comes from TCRdb applying MiXCR to the 5' RACE reads. The sample yields 800,000 to 900,000 distinct CDR3 sequences, roughly 60% seen once. The V end was cut by 10 bases, the J end by 0 bases, with 16 bases between. The V gene's germline CDR1 is MNHNS and CDR2 SASEGT. The CDR3 length is 15 residues. These data are taken from a study of blood T cells in healthy people across ages. Study-wide points: Diversity estimates from one million T cells were considered underestimates.

The source of this sequence is a man in his thirties or forties in good health. The chain links TRBV6-1 to TRBJ2-1; perhaps D is TRBD1 or TRBD2 (5 bases each). The material sequenced was blood. In DNA form, the CDR3 reads TGTGCCACCCAGAGGGACCGAAGCTCCTACAATGAGCAGTTCTTC. Translated, it gives CATQRDRSSYNEQFF.